The clone carrying this TCR beta chain appeared many times. The antigen remains unidentified. From RNA transcripts, TCR beta CDR3 regions were amplified. The HTBI primer set was used in a first-round RT-PCR of the TCR CDR3. MiXCR was run by TCRdb on the multiplex PCR reads, yielding one entry per CDR3 protein. The sample records some 300,000 distinct CDR3 sequences, more than 10% being singletons. V lost 4 bases and J lost 10; bases outside the gene matches: 6. Germline V gene data show CDR1 as MDHEN and CDR2 as SYDVKM. This CDR3 region has 14 residues. This sample stems from a study of T cells in Graves' hyperthyroidism and ophthalmopathy. Regarding the study as a whole: Ophthalmopathy stood apart from stable hyperthyroidism in a 13 V-J model.

Patients aged 18 to 65 had newly diagnosed hyperthyroidism lasting under 2 months. Together with thyroid ultrasound, orbital computed tomography, serum thyroxine and TRAb, clinical symptoms were used for diagnoses. The specimen was blood. The V and J genes are TRBV28 and TRBJ1-6; 8 nucleotides agree with TRBD1. This clonotype was obtained from a woman under 40 with Graves' hyperthyroidism that later progressed to Graves' ophthalmopathy. The CDR3 spells CASSSTGTGSPLHF. In DNA form, the CDR3 reads TGTGCCAGCAGTTCCACCGGGACAGGCTCACCCCTCCACTTT.